Listed here are 16 T cell receptor beta chains from one sample, sequenced in a study of blood T cells in healthy people across ages. The second PCR ran about 6 to 11 cycles with a sample-barcoded 5' primer and J-beta primers. A single record per CDR3 protein comes from TCRdb applying MiXCR to the 5' RACE reads. The data contain some 930,000 distinct CDR3 sequences, about 29% of them singletons. A further study also used this sample, focusing on T cells of mothers and their children.

Material for sequencing was blood. The source of these receptors is a woman aged 40 to 50 in good health.

The chain has TRBV7-9 and TRBJ1-6, with unresolved D. The germline V gene encodes CDR1 SEHNR and CDR2 FQNEAQ (reference sequence). The CDR3 has 13 residues. Trimming took off 5 bases at V and 10 bases at J, with 12 bases between the two ends. CDR3 DNA: TGTGCCAGCAGCATACAAGAGGGCTCACCCCTCCACTTT. The encoded protein is CASSIQEGSPLHF.

This clonotype was picked up many times. The gene calls are TRBV7-2 and TRBJ2-5, with 7 bases that match TRBD1. V dropped 4 bases and J dropped 6; count of bases not matched to a gene: 14. The CDR3 has 16 amino acids. Germline CDR1 reads SGHTA; CDR2 reads FQGNSA. Here the CDR3 DNA reads TGTGCCAGCAGCTCACCTTCCAGACAGGGTGTACAGACCCAGTACTTC. Protein product: CASSSPSRQGVQTQYF.

At least ten counts were recorded for this clonotype. This chain joins TRBV6-5 and TRBJ1-5; TRBD1 matches at 7 bases. CDR1 and CDR2 from the germline V gene are MNHEY and SVGAGI. This CDR3 spans 14 amino acids. The ends lost 6 bases at V and 2 bases at J; junction bases unmatched: 4. The CDR3 DNA follows: TGTGCCAGCAGGTCAGGGGGAGGCAATCAGCCCCAGCATTTT. It yields the protein CASRSGGGNQPQHF.

The gene calls are TRBV7-2 and TRBJ1-5; a possible D gene is TRBD1 (5 bases). Germline V CDR1 and CDR2: SGHTA, FQGNSA. The CDR3 length is 16 residues. V was pared by 1 base and J by 5 bases, with 15 bases between. The CDR3 is CASSLGQGMGDQPQHF. CDR3 nucleotides: TGTGCCAGCAGCTTAGGACAAGGGATGGGGGATCAGCCCCAGCATTTT.

This clonotype was seen a handful of times. In DNA form, the CDR3 reads TGTGCCAGCAGTTACCCTAGAACCGACAGGGCTCAGCCCCAGCATTTT. This translates into CASSYPRTDRAQPQHF. The genes are TRBV6-2 or TRBV6-3 and TRBJ1-5; 7 bases fit TRBD1. Germline values: CDR1 MNHEY, CDR2 SVGEGT. The ends lost 2 bases at V and 6 bases at J; junction bases unmatched: 10. The CDR3 has 16 amino acids.

This clonotype was seen a few times. The rearrangement joins TRBV3-1 to TRBJ2-5; D possibly uses TRBD1 or TRBD2 (6 bases each). Germline V gene data show CDR1 as LGHDT and CDR2 as YNNKEL (reference sequence). The CDR3 consists of 12 residues. Written as DNA, the CDR3 is TGTGCGGCTGGGGGGCCATCAGAGACCCAGTACTTC. Translated: CAAGGPSETQYF.

This rearrangement joins TRBV15 to TRBJ2-1; D is perhaps TRBD1 (6 bases). CDR1 is LNHNV and CDR2 is YYDKDF in the germline V gene (reference sequence). The CDR3 extends over 15 amino acids. Trimming removed 1 base at V and 7 bases at J, with 14 bases between. The DNA for the CDR3 is TGTGCCACCAGCAGAGTTGCGGCAGGGGAGAATGAGCAGTTCTTC. This codes for CATSRVAAGENEQFF.

This chain connects TRBV29-1 to TRBJ2-5, with TRBD1 as a possible D gene (5 bases). The CDR3 contains 12 residues. The V end was cut by 3 bases, the J end by 11 bases, with 16 bases between. Germline CDR1 reads SQVTM; CDR2 reads ANQGSEA. The DNA of the CDR3 is TGCAGCGTTGAGACAGCTCCTAGTGGGCAGTACTTC. Protein product: CSVETAPSGQYF.

Comment on this clonotype: A read error is possible here, since a much larger clone lies one base away. V usage is TRBV7-9 and J usage is TRBJ2-7, with 14 bases lining up with TRBD2. Looked up from germline, CDR1 is SEHNR and CDR2 is FQNEAQ (reference sequence). With 8 bases clipped from V and 5 bases from J, the junction kept 8 bases outside the gene matches. This CDR3 has 15 residues. CDR3 coding DNA: TGTGCCAGCGGCTCTGGACTAGCGGGGGGACACGAGCAGTACTTC. As protein: CASGSGLAGGHEQYF.

In regard to this clonotype: A much larger clone sits a single nucleotide away, making a read error possible. The chain carries TRBV4-1 and TRBJ1-2; no firm D call. This CDR3 is built from 11 residues. CDR1 and CDR2 (germline): MGHRA, YSYEKL. CDR3 coding DNA: TGCGCCAGCAGCCAATCCAACGGCTGCACCTTC. As protein: CASSQSNGCTF.

Details on this clonotype: Since a much larger clone is just one base distant, this may be a read error. This chain joins TRBV20-1 and TRBJ2-7; D may correspond to TRBD1 or TRBD2 (5 bases each). The CDR3 is 13 amino acids. The V gene's germline CDR1 is DFQATT and CDR2 SNEGSKA (reference sequence). This CDR3 reads CSTRSDNSYEQYF. DNA of the CDR3: TGCAGTACTAGATCGGACAATTCCTACGAGCAGTACTTC.

This clonotype has just one count. The chain couples TRBV20-1 to TRBJ2-3; D ambiguous. This CDR3 comprises 15 residues. Looked up from germline, CDR1 is DFQATT and CDR2 is SNEGSKA (reference sequence). Trimming left V 7 bases short and J 2 bases short, with 19 bases between. CDR3 loop: CSVNPVDRNTDTQYF. The DNA for the CDR3 is TGCAGTGTTAATCCGGTCGACCGAAACACAGATACGCAGTATTTT.

The rearrangement joins TRBV4-3 to TRBJ2-3; maybe TRBD1 (6 bases). This CDR3 contains 17 residues. The ends were cut back, 0 bases at V and 2 bases at J, with 15 bases in the middle. Germline values: CDR1 LGHNA, CDR2 YSLEER. The CDR3 loop is CASSQDKQGPPTDTQYF. The CDR3 DNA follows: TGCGCCAGCAGCCAAGACAAACAGGGTCCCCCCACAGATACGCAGTATTTT.

Comment on this clonotype: This could be a read error, since a much larger clone is one nucleotide away. V gene TRBV3-1 combines with J gene TRBJ2-1; 9 positions match TRBD2. The CDR3 extends over 15 amino acids. From germline, CDR1 is LGHDT and CDR2 YNNKEL (reference sequence). J gave up 10 bases and V 5 bases, and 12 bases lay outside the gene matches. DNA of the CDR3: TGTGCCAGCAGCGTTCTAGCGGGGAAGCCTGGGGAGCAGTTCTTC. Translating it yields CASSVLAGKPGEQFF.

The V gene is TRBV27, the J gene TRBJ1-1; weak D call: TRBD1 (5 bases). The CDR3 is 16 residues long. Trimming left V 3 bases short and J 5 bases short, with 19 bases between. From germline, CDR1 is MNHEY and CDR2 SMNVEV (reference sequence). The CDR3 region has the DNA TGTGCCAGCAGTTTCCACAGGCAGGGTTTAGTGACTGAAGCTTTCTTT. Protein: CASSFHRQGLVTEAFF.

The chain links TRBV30 to TRBJ2-1; possibly TRBD1 or TRBD2 for D (5 bases each). The V and J ends lost 4 bases and 0 bases respectively, with 7 bases between them. The V gene's germline CDR1 is GTSNPN and CDR2 SVGIG (reference sequence). The CDR3 runs to 13 residues. The CDR3 DNA reads TGTGCCTGGACAGGGAGCTCCTACAATGAGCAGTTCTTC. This encodes CAWTGSSYNEQFF.